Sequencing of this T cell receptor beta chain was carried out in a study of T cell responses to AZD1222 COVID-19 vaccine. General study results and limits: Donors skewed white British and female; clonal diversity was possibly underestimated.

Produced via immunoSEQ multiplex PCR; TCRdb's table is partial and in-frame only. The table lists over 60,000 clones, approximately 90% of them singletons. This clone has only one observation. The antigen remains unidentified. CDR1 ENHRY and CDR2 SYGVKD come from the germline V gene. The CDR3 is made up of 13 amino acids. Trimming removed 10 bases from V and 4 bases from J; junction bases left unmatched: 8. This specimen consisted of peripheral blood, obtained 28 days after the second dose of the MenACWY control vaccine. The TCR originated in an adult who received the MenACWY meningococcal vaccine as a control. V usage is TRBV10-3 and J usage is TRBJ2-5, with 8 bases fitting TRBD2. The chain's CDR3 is CATERERGETQYF. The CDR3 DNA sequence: TGTGCCACCGAGCGGGAGAGAGGAGAGACCCAGTACTTC.